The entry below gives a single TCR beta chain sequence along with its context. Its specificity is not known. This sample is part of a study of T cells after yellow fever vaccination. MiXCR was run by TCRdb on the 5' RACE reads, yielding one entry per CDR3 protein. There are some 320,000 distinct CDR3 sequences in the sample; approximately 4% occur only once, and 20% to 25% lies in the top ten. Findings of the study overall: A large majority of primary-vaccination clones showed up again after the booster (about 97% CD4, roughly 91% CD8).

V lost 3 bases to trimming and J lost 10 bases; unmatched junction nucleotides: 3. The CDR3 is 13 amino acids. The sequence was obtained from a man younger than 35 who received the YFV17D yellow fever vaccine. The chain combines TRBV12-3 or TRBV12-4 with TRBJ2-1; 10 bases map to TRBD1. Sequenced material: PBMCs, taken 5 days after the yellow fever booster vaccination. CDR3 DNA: TGTGCCAGCAGTTTTGGGACAGGGGACGAGCAGTTCTTC. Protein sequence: CASSFGTGDEQFF.